This TCR beta chain was sequenced for a study of CD8 T cells in ankylosing spondylitis listed by TCRdb under 2017. Regarding the research as a whole: The study profiled T cell receptor beta repertoires in healthy donors and ankylosing spondylitis patients to find disease-linked TCR variants. The full study cohort was made up of approximately 24 ankylosing spondylitis patients and 108 healthy donors. Peripheral blood samples were taken, and synovial fluid was additionally collected from ankylosing spondylitis patients.

Instrument used: Illumina HiSeq 2500. Quantitative 5'-RACE with molecular barcodes was used to prepare TCR beta libraries. Turning to the authors' computational methods: A new computational method based on a probabilistic model of VDJ rearrangement was used to identify disease-linked TCR variants. TCRdb handled the public reads itself, with Q25 trimming in fastp and clone calling in MiXCR, and kept productive beta chains. Each CDR3 protein appears once, grouped with its most common genes and DNA. What appears here as the V and J calls and clone size reflects TCRdb's work, not the paper's. The sample table records roughly 40,000 distinct CDR3 sequences; under 4.5% of these occur just once. 4% of the sample rests with the top ten. This clonotype was seen many times. The antigen this receptor binds is unknown. There are no base qualities to consult, and no much larger clone falls within one base. The germline V gene encodes CDR1 SGDLS and CDR2 YYNGEE. V gives up 0 bases and J gives up 4 bases, and the segment between their germline ends measures 10 bases. The CDR3 sequence holds 14 residues, the cysteine and phenylalanine included. CDR3 DNA only is kept here, 42 bases in frame from base 1.

The research as a whole found: A CD8+ phenotype was shown by the disease-linked clones, which were found at relatively low frequencies in peripheral blood. Some motif variants had previously been reported in the synovial fluid and blood of reactive arthritis patients, which suggests shared mechanisms of disease initiation. The disease-linked clones were reported to be significantly enriched in matched synovial fluid samples from ankylosing spondylitis patients. Blood from ankylosing spondylitis patients appeared to be characterized by a TCR beta motif composed of several highly homologous amino acid variants.

Source material: blood, either unsorted or a sorted T cell fraction (not recorded which). Recombination joined TRBV9 with TRBJ1-1; TRBD1 is a weak D gene call, 6 bases matching. The sequence came from a female donor with ankylosing spondylitis or in good health (not recorded which). The bases are TGTGCCAGCAGCGTAGCACAGGGTGTCACTGAAGCTTTCTTT. This translates into CASSVAQGVTEAFF.